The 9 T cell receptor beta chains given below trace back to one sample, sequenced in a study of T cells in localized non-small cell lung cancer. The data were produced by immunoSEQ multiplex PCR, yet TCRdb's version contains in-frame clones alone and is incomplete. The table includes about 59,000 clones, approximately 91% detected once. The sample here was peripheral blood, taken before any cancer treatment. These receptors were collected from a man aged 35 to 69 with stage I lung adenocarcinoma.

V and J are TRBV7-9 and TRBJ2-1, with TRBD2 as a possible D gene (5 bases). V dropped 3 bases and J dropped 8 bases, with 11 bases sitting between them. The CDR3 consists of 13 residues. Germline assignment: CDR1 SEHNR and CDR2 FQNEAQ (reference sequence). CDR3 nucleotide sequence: TGTGCCAGCAGCTTGGATTTGCGGGATGAGCAGTTCTTC. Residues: CASSLDLRDEQFF.

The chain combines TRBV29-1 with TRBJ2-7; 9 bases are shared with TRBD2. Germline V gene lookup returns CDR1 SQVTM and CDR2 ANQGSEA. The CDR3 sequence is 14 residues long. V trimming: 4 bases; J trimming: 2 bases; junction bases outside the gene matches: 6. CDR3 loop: CSVVNLAGAYEQYF. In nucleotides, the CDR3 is TGCAGCGTTGTTAATTTAGCGGGAGCCTACGAGCAGTACTTC.

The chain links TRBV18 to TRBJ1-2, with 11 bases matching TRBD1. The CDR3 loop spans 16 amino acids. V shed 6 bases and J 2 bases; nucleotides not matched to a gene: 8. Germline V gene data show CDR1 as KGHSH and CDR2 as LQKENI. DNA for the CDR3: TGTGCCAGCTCCCCGAGGGACAGGGGGAAGAACTATGGCTACACCTTC. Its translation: CASSPRDRGKNYGYTF. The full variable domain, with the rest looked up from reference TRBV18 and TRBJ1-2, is NAGVMQNPRHLVRRRGQEARLRCSPMKGHSHVYWYRQLPEEGLKFMVYLQKENIIDESGMPKERFSAEFPKEGPSILRIQQVVRGDSAAYFCASSPRDRGKNYGYTFGSGTRLTVV.

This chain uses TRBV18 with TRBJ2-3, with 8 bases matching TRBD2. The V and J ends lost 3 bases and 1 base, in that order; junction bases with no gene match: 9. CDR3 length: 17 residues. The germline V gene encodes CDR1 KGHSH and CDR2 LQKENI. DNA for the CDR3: TGTGCCAGCTCACCCACTCCGGCGGGAGGACGCACAGATACGCAGTATTTT. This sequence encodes CASSPTPAGGRTDTQYF.

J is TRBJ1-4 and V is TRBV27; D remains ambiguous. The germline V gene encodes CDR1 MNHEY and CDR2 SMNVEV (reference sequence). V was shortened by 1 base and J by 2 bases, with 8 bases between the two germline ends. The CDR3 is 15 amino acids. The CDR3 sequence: CASSLLRGTNEKLFF. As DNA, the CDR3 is TGTGCCAGCAGTTTATTACGGGGTACTAATGAAAAACTGTTTTTT.

In DNA, the CDR3 is TGTGCCAGCAGCGTAGAGGCTAGCGGGACGGGCACAGATACGCAGTATTTT. This translates into CASSVEASGTGTDTQYF. This sequence joins TRBV9 and TRBJ2-3, with TRBD2 matching 9 bases. V dropped 0 bases and J dropped 1; count of bases not matched to a gene: 6. The CDR3 consists of 17 residues. Looked up from germline, CDR1 is SGDLS and CDR2 is YYNGEE.

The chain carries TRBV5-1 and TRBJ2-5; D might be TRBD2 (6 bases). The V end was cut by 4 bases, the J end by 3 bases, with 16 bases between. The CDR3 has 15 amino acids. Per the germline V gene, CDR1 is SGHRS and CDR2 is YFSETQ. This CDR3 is CASSLGTWREETQYF. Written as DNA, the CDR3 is TGCGCCAGCAGCCTGGGGACCTGGAGGGAAGAGACCCAGTACTTC. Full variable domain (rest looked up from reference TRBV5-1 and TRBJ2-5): KAGVTQTPRYLIKTRGQQVTLSCSPISGHRSVSWYQQTPGQGLQFLFEYFSETQRNKGNFPGRFSGRQFSNSRSEMNVSTLELGDSALYLCASSLGTWREETQYFGPGTRLLVL.

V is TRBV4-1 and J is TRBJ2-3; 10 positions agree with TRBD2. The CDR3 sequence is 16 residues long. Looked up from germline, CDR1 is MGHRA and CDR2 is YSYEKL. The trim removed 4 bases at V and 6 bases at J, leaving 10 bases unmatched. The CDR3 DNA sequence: TGCGCCAGCAGCCCTCGACTAGCGGGTCTGTGGGATACGCAGTATTTT. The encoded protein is CASSPRLAGLWDTQYF.

CDR3 bases: TGTGCCAGCTCACCAATCGGGACAGGGTCCTACGAGCAGTACTTC. It yields the protein CASSPIGTGSYEQYF. The chain is built from TRBV18 and TRBJ2-7; 9 bases line up with TRBD1. Trimming took 2 bases from V and 1 from J; bases not matched to a gene: 3. CDR3 size: 15 residues. Germline assignment: CDR1 KGHSH and CDR2 LQKENI.